This T cell receptor beta chain was documented in a study of blood T cell repertoires in COVID-19. Study background: COVID-19 samples from acute and convalescent phases originated in the United States, Italy and Spain. PBMCs, B-cell-depleted T cells, or T cells were the source of the cDNA or gDNA that made up the material.

Source study methods: Researchers report that nucleated cell counts were estimated from reference gene primer amplification. Here immunoSEQ multiplex PCR was the method, and the copy in TCRdb shows in-frame clones only, minus some. That table gives V, J and clone size, and the DNA gave D and trimming. The sample shows 120,000 to 150,000 clones, around 81% of them seen only once. Trimming removed 5 bases from V and 6 bases from J, with 13 bases in between. The CDR3 spans 13 residues. Germline V gene sequence: CDR1 SGHTA, CDR2 FQGNSA. Material for sequencing was peripheral blood. The TCR sequence derives from a man aged 55 to 70 with active or convalescent COVID-19. This rearrangement joins TRBV7-2 to TRBJ1-2; tentative D call: TRBD1 (5 bases). CDR3 loop: CASSPRRGDGYTF. For the CDR3, the DNA is TGTGCCAGCAGCCCCCGGCGGGGGGATGGCTACACCTTC.